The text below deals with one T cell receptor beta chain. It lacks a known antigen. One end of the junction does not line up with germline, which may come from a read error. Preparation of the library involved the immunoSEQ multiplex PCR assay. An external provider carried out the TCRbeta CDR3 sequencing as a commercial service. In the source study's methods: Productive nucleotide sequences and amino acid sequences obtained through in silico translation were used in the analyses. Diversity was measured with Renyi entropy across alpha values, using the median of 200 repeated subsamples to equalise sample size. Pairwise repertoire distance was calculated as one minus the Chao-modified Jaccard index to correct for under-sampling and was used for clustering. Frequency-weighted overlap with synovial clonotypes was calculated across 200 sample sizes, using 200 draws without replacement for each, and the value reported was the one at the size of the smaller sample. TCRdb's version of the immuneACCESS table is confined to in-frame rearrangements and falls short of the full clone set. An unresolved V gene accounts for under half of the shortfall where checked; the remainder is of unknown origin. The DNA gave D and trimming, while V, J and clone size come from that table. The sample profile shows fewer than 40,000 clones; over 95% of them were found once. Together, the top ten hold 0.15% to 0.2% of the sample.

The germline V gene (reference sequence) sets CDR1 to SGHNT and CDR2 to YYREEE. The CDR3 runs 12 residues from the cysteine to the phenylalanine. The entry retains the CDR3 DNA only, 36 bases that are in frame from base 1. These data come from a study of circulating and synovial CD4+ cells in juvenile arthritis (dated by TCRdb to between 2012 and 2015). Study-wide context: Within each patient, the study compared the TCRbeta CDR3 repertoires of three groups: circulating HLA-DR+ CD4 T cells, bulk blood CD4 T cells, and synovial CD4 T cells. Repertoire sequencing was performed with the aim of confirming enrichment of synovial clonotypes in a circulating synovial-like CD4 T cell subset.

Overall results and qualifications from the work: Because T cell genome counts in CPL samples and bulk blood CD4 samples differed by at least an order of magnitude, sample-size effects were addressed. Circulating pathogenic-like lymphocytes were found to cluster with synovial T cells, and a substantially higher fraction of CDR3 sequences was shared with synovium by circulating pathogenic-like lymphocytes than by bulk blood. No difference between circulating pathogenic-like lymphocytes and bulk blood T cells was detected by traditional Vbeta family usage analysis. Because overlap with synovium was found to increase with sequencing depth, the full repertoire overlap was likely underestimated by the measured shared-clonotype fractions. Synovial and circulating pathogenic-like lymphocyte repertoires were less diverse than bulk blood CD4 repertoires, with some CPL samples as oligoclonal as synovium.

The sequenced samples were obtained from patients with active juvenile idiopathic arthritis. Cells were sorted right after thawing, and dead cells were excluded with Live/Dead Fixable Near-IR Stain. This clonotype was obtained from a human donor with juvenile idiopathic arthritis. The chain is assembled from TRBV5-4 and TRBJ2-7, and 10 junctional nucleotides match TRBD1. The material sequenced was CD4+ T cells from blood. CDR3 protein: CASSQGQGTTHF. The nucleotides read TGTGCCAGCAGCCAGGGACAGGGGACGACGCACTTC.